One and the same sample provided the 8 T cell receptor beta chains below, sequenced in a study of shared clonotypes between healthy human individuals. Using immunoSEQ multiplex PCR, the repertoire was profiled, and TCRdb retains in-frame clones only, with some absent. Altogether some 2.1 million clones are present, roughly 94% being singletons, with the ten largest covering under 0.15%. The sequenced sample consisted of naive CD4+ T cells sorted from blood. Subset meaning: CD45RA+ positively selected. The receptors shown here come from a man in his late teens or twenties in good health.

The genes are TRBV6-6 and TRBJ1-2; D not resolved. V lost 6 bases and J 3 bases, leaving 8 bases between the germline ends. The germline V gene has CDR1 MNHNY and CDR2 SVGAGI (reference sequence). The CDR3 spans 12 residues. CDR3 sequence: CASRSGYYGYTF. Written as DNA, the CDR3 is TGTGCCAGCAGGTCCGGCTACTATGGCTACACCTTC.

This chain joins TRBV18 and TRBJ2-3; TRBD2 might be the D (5 bases). This CDR3 has 14 amino acids. V dropped 3 bases and J dropped 0 bases, with 7 bases sitting between them. Germline V lookup: CDR1 KGHSH, CDR2 LQKENI. For the CDR3, the DNA is TGTGCCAGCTCACCCGGGGATAGCACAGATACGCAGTATTTT. As protein: CASSPGDSTDTQYF.

The chain joins TRBV7-2 to TRBJ2-7, with TRBD1 identical over 7 bases. The CDR3 is 15 residues long. Germline loops: CDR1 SGHTA, CDR2 FQGNSA. V shed 5 bases and J 5 bases; nucleotides not matched to a gene: 12. CDR3 DNA: TGTGCCAGCAGCCCCAAACAGGGGCTCGGGAACGAGCAGTACTTC. It codes for CASSPKQGLGNEQYF.

The chain joins TRBV2 to TRBJ1-2; the D is unclear. The CDR3 is 11 residues long. The V and J ends lost 11 bases and 7 bases respectively, with 14 bases between them. The V gene's germline CDR1 is SNHLY and CDR2 FYNNEI. The DNA of the CDR3 is TGTGCCGGCTCGGGAAATTCTGGCTACACCTTC. Its translation is CAGSGNSGYTF.

The V and J genes are TRBV28 and TRBJ1-5; perhaps TRBD1 as D (5 bases). Germline loops: CDR1 MDHEN, CDR2 SYDVKM. V was pared by 6 bases and J by 5 bases, with 11 bases between. CDR3 length: 13 amino acids. CDR3 protein: CASSRQPDQPQHF. The CDR3 coding sequence is TGTGCCAGCAGCCGACAGCCAGATCAGCCCCAGCATTTT.

This chain uses TRBV5-8 with TRBJ2-5; D gene ambiguous. Trimming took off 4 bases at V and 3 bases at J, with 19 bases between the two ends. This CDR3 is 16 amino acids long. Germline V gives CDR1 SGHTS, CDR2 YDEGEE. This CDR3 is CASSPNRIELEETQYF. DNA of the CDR3: TGTGCCAGCAGCCCGAATCGTATCGAGCTTGAAGAGACCCAGTACTTC.

The gene calls are TRBV10-1 and TRBJ2-3; D is unclear. Germline values: CDR1 WNHNN, CDR2 SYGVQD (reference sequence). Trimming took 1 base from V and 1 from J, leaving 6 bases between them. The CDR3 is 14 residues long. The CDR3 bases are TGCGCCAGCAGTGAGTATCTACGCACAGATACGCAGTATTTT. It specifies CASSEYLRTDTQYF.

This rearrangement joins TRBV7-2 to TRBJ1-6, with D tentatively TRBD1 (5 bases). Trimming pared 6 bases from V and 8 bases from J, leaving 8 bases between. Germline V gives CDR1 SGHTA, CDR2 FQGNSA. This CDR3 region has 12 residues. CDR3 nucleotides: TGTGCCAGCAGATTACAGGATTCACCCCTCCACTTT. Residues: CASRLQDSPLHF.